This T cell receptor beta chain was identified in a study of T cells in Graves' hyperthyroidism and ophthalmopathy. Looking at the study overall: Peripheral blood samples were taken at initial diagnosis, prior to any treatment.

RNA transcripts were the template for amplifying TCR beta CDR3 regions. The TCR CDR3 was amplified in a first-round RT-PCR using the HTBI primer set. TCRdb reprocessed the multiplex PCR reads via MiXCR and lists one record per CDR3 protein. Of more than 600,000 distinct CDR3 sequences in the sample, over 15% were seen once. Germline loops: CDR1 LNHNV, CDR2 YYDKDF (reference sequence). The length of the CDR3 is 15 residues. V lost 0 bases, J lost 3 bases, and 12 bases lay in between. This clonotype was seen at least ten times. Material for sequencing was blood. This TCR derives from a man between 18 and 35 years old with Graves' hyperthyroidism. The chain uses TRBV15 and TRBJ2-7; possibly TRBD1 or TRBD2 for D (6 bases each). The CDR3 region is CATSRDRGQNYEQYF. The CDR3, as DNA: TGTGCCACCAGCAGAGATCGGGGGCAGAACTACGAGCAGTACTTC.